These 30 T cell receptor beta chains share one sample of origin, sequenced in a study of low-dose radiotherapy and immunotherapy resistance in tumors. The time point was: after trial treatment. Treatment in this sample: LDRT plus nivolumab, ipilimumab, low-dose cyclophosphamide and aspirin (RACIN trial). Primers targeting TRAV and TRBV primed first-strand cDNA, covering alpha and beta chains. PCR amplification of the TCRs was performed with Phusion for 20 to 25 PCR cycles, and it relied on a constant-region primer together with a V-primer adapter. A single record per CDR3 protein comes from TCRdb applying MiXCR to the reads. The table shows 100,000 or so distinct CDR3 sequences, with less than 25% occurring only once. Sequencing was performed on PBMCs, taken after low-dose radiotherapy plus immunotherapy. The receptors come from a male donor with prostate cancer.

This clonotype was found once. V is TRBV4-2 and J is TRBJ1-5; TRBD1 matches 10 bases. V shed 1 base, J shed 7 bases, and the junction held 7 bases outside the gene matches. This CDR3 has 16 amino acids. Germline V lookup: CDR1 LGHNA, CDR2 YNFKEQ. DNA of the CDR3: TGTGCCAGCAGCCAAGCCTCCGGGACAGGGGAACAGCCCCAGCATTTT. As protein: CASSQASGTGEQPQHF.

In this sample, this clonotype turned up many times. The V gene is TRBV27, the J gene TRBJ1-3, with D unclear. The V gene lost 10 bases and the J gene lost 8 bases, with 27 bases spanning the gap. The CDR3 contains 16 residues. Germline V gene sequence: CDR1 MNHEY, CDR2 SMNVEV (reference sequence). CDR3 sequence: CAITTLGSGWWYTIYF. Here the CDR3 DNA reads TGTGCCATTACGACCCTAGGGTCGGGCTGGTGGTACACCATATATTTT.

In its sample, this clonotype was seen many times. This sequence joins TRBV29-1 and TRBJ2-7, with D maybe TRBD1 (5 bases). The germline V gene encodes CDR1 SQVTM and CDR2 ANQGSEA. The CDR3 runs 11 residues. V lost 4 bases and J 3 bases, leaving 7 bases between the germline ends. CDR3 protein: CSVGQNYEQYF. The CDR3 nucleotides read TGCAGCGTTGGACAGAACTACGAGCAGTACTTC.

This clonotype has ten or more counts. The V gene is TRBV5-5, the J gene TRBJ1-6; D is undetermined. The CDR3 length is 14 residues. Trimming removed 2 bases from V and 7 bases from J, with 10 bases in between. Germline V CDR1 and CDR2: SGHKS, YYEKEE (reference sequence). CDR3 nucleotides: TGTGCCAGCAGCTTCGGACGGGCCAATTCACCCCTCCACTTT. Translated, it gives CASSFGRANSPLHF. The full variable domain, with the rest looked up from reference TRBV5-5 and TRBJ1-6, is DAGVTQSPTHLIKTRGQQVTLRCSPISGHKSVSWYQQVLGQGPQFIFQYYEKEERGRGNFPDRFSARQFPNYSSELNVNALLLGDSALYLCASSFGRANSPLHFGNGTRLTVT.

The chain couples TRBV29-1 to TRBJ2-7, with D tentatively TRBD1 or TRBD2 (5 bases each). Trimming left V 7 bases short and J 3 bases short, with 10 bases between. Germline CDR1 and CDR2: SQVTM and ANQGSEA. This CDR3 has 11 residues. CDR3 in DNA: TGCAGCGCCCGGGACGTCTACGAGCAGTACTTC. Translation gives CSARDVYEQYF.

The gene calls are TRBV29-1 and TRBJ2-7; 10 bases match TRBD1. In germline, CDR1 is SQVTM, CDR2 ANQGSEA. CDR3 length: 12 residues. V shed 7 bases, J shed 3 bases, and the junction held 3 bases outside the gene matches. The CDR3 is CSGGDRGYEQYF. Here the CDR3 DNA reads TGCAGCGGGGGGGACAGGGGCTACGAGCAGTACTTC.

This clonotype is categorized as medium-sized. V gene TRBV10-3 combines with J gene TRBJ2-2; unclear D gene. Germline V gene lookup returns CDR1 ENHRY and CDR2 SYGVKD. This CDR3 is 14 amino acids long. V was pared by 1 base and J by 6 bases, with 9 bases between. This CDR3 reads CAISEFTVPGELFF. The CDR3 DNA reads TGTGCCATCAGTGAGTTCACAGTGCCCGGGGAGCTGTTTTTT.

This clonotype came up many times. The chain couples TRBV6-2 or TRBV6-3 to TRBJ2-3; TRBD2 might be the D (5 bases). The germline V and J ends were trimmed by 8 bases and 5 bases, with 11 bases remaining between them. Germline-derived CDR1 and CDR2 are MNHEY and SVGEGT. The CDR3 runs to 12 residues. The CDR3 protein is CASGPTIDTQYF. For the CDR3, the DNA is TGTGCCAGCGGGCCGACTATAGATACGCAGTATTTT.

This clonotype was counted many times. The chain is built from TRBV5-1 and TRBJ2-5; 8 bases map to TRBD1. V lost 2 bases to trimming and J lost 5 bases; unmatched junction nucleotides: 5. This CDR3 is built from 14 residues. In germline, CDR1 is SGHRS, CDR2 YFSETQ. In nucleotides, the CDR3 is TGCGCCAGCAGCTTCCAGGGGGCTTGGGAGACCCAGTACTTC. Encoded protein: CASSFQGAWETQYF.

This clonotype was counted ten times or more. This chain uses TRBV20-1 with TRBJ2-5; 16 positions agree with TRBD2. V gave up 5 bases and J gave up 1 base; unmatched junction bases: 7. CDR1 and CDR2 from the germline V gene are DFQATT and SNEGSKA (reference sequence). The CDR3 spans 17 residues. The CDR3 coding sequence is TGCAGTGCTTTACCGGGACTAGCGGGGGGGATCCAAGAGACCCAGTACTTC. Translated: CSALPGLAGGIQETQYF.

This clonotype came up many times. The chain combines TRBV5-1 with TRBJ1-2; TRBD1 matches 7 bases. CDR3 length: 14 residues. V lost 4 bases, J lost 4 bases, and 7 bases stayed unmatched. Germline values: CDR1 SGHRS, CDR2 YFSETQ. Written as DNA, the CDR3 is TGCGCCAGCAGCGATGGACAGGCCTCCTATGGCTACACCTTC. The encoded protein is CASSDGQASYGYTF.

This chain links TRBV7-3 with TRBJ2-3, with 7 bases matching TRBD2. CDR3 size: 14 residues. Germline trimming cut 4 bases from V and 4 bases from J; bases unmatched to any gene: 5. Germline CDR1 SGHTA, CDR2 FQGTGA. CDR3: CASSSLTSPDTQYF. CDR3 DNA: TGTGCCAGCAGCTCCCTGACTAGCCCAGATACGCAGTATTTT.

In this sample, this clonotype turned up many times. The V call is TRBV7-2, the J call TRBJ2-2; 13 bases fit TRBD2. This CDR3 is built from 17 residues. The germline V gene encodes CDR1 SGHTA and CDR2 FQGNSA. V lost 6 bases and J lost 2; bases outside the gene matches: 6. Written as DNA, the CDR3 is TGTGCCAGCAGTTTGACTAGCGGGGGGTCCAACACCGGGGAGCTGTTTTTT. Amino acids: CASSLTSGGSNTGELFF.

The V and J genes are TRBV6-2 or TRBV6-3 and TRBJ1-6, with a tentative D call TRBD1 (6 bases). Germline lookup yields CDR1 MNHEY and CDR2 SVGEGT. This CDR3 spans 13 amino acids. The V end was cut by 7 bases, the J end by 10 bases, with 14 bases between. The CDR3 sequence: CASTRGPGSPLHF. CDR3 nucleotide sequence: TGTGCCAGCACCCGGGGGCCGGGATCACCCCTCCACTTT.

This clonotype has at least ten counts. The gene calls are TRBV20-1 and TRBJ2-3; D gene uncertain. V dropped 6 bases and J dropped 0 bases, with 7 bases sitting between them. The germline CDR1 and CDR2 sequences are DFQATT and SNEGSKA (reference sequence). The CDR3 has 12 amino acids. CDR3: CSAPSSTDTQYF. The CDR3 region has the DNA TGCAGTGCCCCGTCTAGCACAGATACGCAGTATTTT.

This clonotype was recorded at least ten times. The CDR3 DNA reads TGTGCCAGCAGCCAAACCTGGGGGGGTGCGGCTACGCAGTATTTT. Its protein product is CASSQTWGGAATQYF. The chain uses TRBV3-1 and TRBJ2-3, with 7 bases aligning to TRBD2. J was trimmed by 8 bases and V by 2 bases; bases with no gene match: 10. CDR1 LGHDT and CDR2 YNNKEL come from the germline V gene (reference sequence). The CDR3 is made up of 15 amino acids.

The rearrangement joins TRBV3-1 to TRBJ2-1; TRBD2 agrees at 11 bases. From germline, CDR1 is LGHDT and CDR2 YNNKEL (reference sequence). J gave up 10 bases and V 4 bases, and 12 bases lay outside the gene matches. The CDR3 spans 16 residues. The CDR3 loop reads CASSRYAGASGGEQFF. CDR3 nucleotide sequence: TGTGCCAGCAGCCGATATGCGGGGGCTAGCGGGGGGGAGCAGTTCTTC.

This clonotype showed up many times. This chain uses TRBV19 with TRBJ2-7, with no clear D. Trimming pared 0 bases from V and 2 bases from J, leaving 5 bases between. CDR3 length: 13 amino acids. Germline V gene sequence: CDR1 LNHDA, CDR2 SQIVND (reference sequence). The CDR3 coding sequence is TGTGCCAGTAGTATAGATCAAGCCTACGAGCAGTACTTC. Protein sequence: CASSIDQAYEQYF.

On this clonotype: Germline is not matched at one junction end, which may reflect a read error. V is TRBV5-3 and J is TRBJ1-1; perhaps TRBD1 as D (5 bases). TRBV5-3 qualifies as an ORF whose function is uncertain. The CDR3 consists of 15 residues. As DNA, the CDR3 is TGTGCCAGCAGCTTGGCGGGCAGGGAAGCCACTGAAGCTTTCTTT. Its translation: CASSLAGREATEAFF.

This clonotype has a handful of counts. The V call is TRBV6-2 or TRBV6-3, the J call TRBJ1-5, with D unresolved. The germline V gene encodes CDR1 MNHEY and CDR2 SVGEGT. The CDR3 has 15 amino acids. V was shortened by 0 bases and J by 3 bases, with 9 bases between the two germline ends. The CDR3 sequence is CASSYSNGDNQPQHF. The DNA of the CDR3 is TGTGCCAGCAGTTACTCGAACGGGGACAATCAGCCCCAGCATTTT.

The table lists this clonotype with many counts. This chain uses TRBV11-3 with TRBJ2-5; 9 bases match TRBD1. The V segment lost 6 bases and the J segment 6 bases; nucleotides outside the gene matches: 8. The CDR3 totals 14 residues. Germline CDR1 and CDR2: SGHNT and YENEEA. The CDR3: CASSSTTGGQTQYF. CDR3 DNA: TGTGCCAGCAGTTCGACGACAGGGGGTCAGACCCAGTACTTC.

In its sample, this clonotype was seen a few times. The chain has TRBV10-3 and TRBJ2-7; D is undetermined. The CDR3 runs 14 residues. Germline CDR1 and CDR2: ENHRY and SYGVKD. Trimming stripped 6 bases from V and 9 bases from J, with 21 bases between. The CDR3 loop reads CAISSPVEGFGQYF. In nucleotides, the CDR3 is TGTGCCATCAGCTCCCCAGTAGAAGGGTTTGGGCAGTACTTC.

This clonotype has at least ten counts. V is TRBV14 and J is TRBJ2-7; perhaps TRBD2 as D (5 bases). The germline gives CDR1 SGHDN, CDR2 FVKESK. Trimming took 6 bases from V and 1 from J, leaving 10 bases between them. The CDR3 runs 13 residues. The DNA of the CDR3 is TGTGCCAGCAGGGCGGGCCAGTCCTACGAGCAGTACTTC. This encodes CASRAGQSYEQYF.

In DNA, the CDR3 is TGTGCCAGCAGGTCCCCGGACAGGGGCACAGATACGCAGTATTTT. This translates into CASRSPDRGTDTQYF. J is TRBJ2-3 and V is TRBV6-2 or TRBV6-3, with TRBD1 matching over 8 bases. CDR3 size: 15 residues. Germline-derived CDR1 and CDR2 are MNHEY and SVGEGT. Trimming took 6 bases from V and 1 from J; bases not matched to a gene: 6.

This clonotype was counted many times. This chain connects TRBV20-1 to TRBJ2-1; D is undetermined. The CDR3 has 13 amino acids. CDR1 is DFQATT, CDR2 SNEGSKA, per germline (reference sequence). Trimming shortened V by 0 bases and J by 5 bases, and 8 bases separated the two germline ends. As DNA, the CDR3 is TGCAGTGCTAGAGATCATACGGACAATGAGCAGTTCTTC. Protein product: CSARDHTDNEQFF.

This rearrangement joins TRBV5-1 to TRBJ1-3; possibly TRBD1 for D (6 bases). Deletions cut 2 bases from V and 2 bases from J, with 11 bases between. This CDR3 has 15 residues. Germline CDR1 and CDR2: SGHRS and YFSETQ. Here the CDR3 reads CASSLSGTPGNTIYF. The CDR3 DNA is TGCGCCAGCAGCTTATCCGGGACACCTGGAAACACCATATATTTT.

This clonotype was counted at least ten times. The chain joins TRBV20-1 to TRBJ2-2; no reliable D call. The CDR3 spans 14 residues. Germline CDR1 and CDR2: DFQATT and SNEGSKA (reference sequence). V was shortened by 6 bases and J by 5 bases, with 16 bases between the two germline ends. In DNA form, the CDR3 reads TGCAGTGCACGAGCGCCCGAAGATACCGGGGAGCTGTTTTTT. This translates into CSARAPEDTGELFF.

This clonotype was counted many times. CDR3 residues: CALEGDRALRTLHF. CDR3 in DNA: TGTGCCTTGGAAGGGGACAGGGCATTAAGAACCCTCCACTTT. The J gene is TRBJ1-6, the V gene TRBV7-9; TRBD1 agrees at 9 bases. V trimming: 11 bases; J trimming: 14 bases; junction bases outside the gene matches: 16. Per the germline V gene, CDR1 is SEHNR and CDR2 is FQNEAQ (reference sequence). The CDR3 loop spans 14 amino acids.

This clonotype showed up just once. This likely stems from a read error, as it lies one base from a far larger clone. This sequence joins TRBV7-2 and TRBJ2-3, with D unresolved. The CDR3 covers 13 residues. CDR1 SGHTA and CDR2 FQGNSA come from the germline V gene. Between the trimmed V and J ends, which lost 6 bases and 6 bases, there was a span of 13 bases. The DNA for the CDR3 is TGTGCCAGCAGTTCCTCCCGGGTGGATACGCAGTATTTT. This encodes CASSSSRVDTQYF.

As to this clonotype: A single base is all that separates this from a far larger clone, so a read error is likely. The chain recombines TRBV6-2 or TRBV6-3 with TRBJ2-1, with D perhaps matching TRBD2 (5 bases). The CDR3 runs to 12 residues. V lost 7 bases to trimming and J lost 10 bases, with 14 bases between them. Germline V gene sequence: CDR1 MNHEY, CDR2 SVGEGT. This chain's CDR3 is CASMAGGYEQFF. The CDR3 DNA reads as TGTGCCAGCATGGCCGGAGGTTACGAGCAGTTCTTC.